A single sample gave rise to the 20 T cell receptor beta chains below, sequenced in a study of tumor-infiltrating lymphocytes in primary liver carcinoma. Blood RNA was derived from unsorted whole blood, and germline DNA was extracted too. cDNA specific to TCR beta was made from approximately 0.55 ug of total RNA, with a constant-region primer employed for priming. Three nested multiplex PCR rounds of slightly modified ARM-PCR generated TCR beta libraries. With TRBV1-TRBV30 forward primers and a C-beta reverse primer, the first two PCR rounds were run for nine to eleven cycles each. TCRdb re-called the multiplex PCR reads with MiXCR, one entry per CDR3 protein. The table records 310,000 or so distinct CDR3 sequences, approximately 64% of them present only once. The sequenced sample consisted of peripheral blood. The source is a man aged 35 to 55 with primary liver carcinoma and hepatitis B virus infection.

The count of this clonotype is one. In this CDR3 the conserved last residue, phenylalanine or tryptophan, is missing, so a read error is likely. The V and J genes are TRBV11-2 and TRBJ2-5, with 7 positions matching TRBD1. Germline values: CDR1 SGHAT, CDR2 FQNNGV. Trimming at V came to 5 bases and at J to 4 bases, leaving 4 bases not matched to a gene. The CDR3 has 13 residues. The CDR3 sequence: CASSAAGGETQYL. DNA for the CDR3: TGTGCCAGCAGCGCCGCAGGGGGAGAGACCCAGTACCTC.

In the case of this clonotype: This clone may be a read error of a much larger clone one base away. V and J are TRBV6-6 and TRBJ1-1; D perhaps matches TRBD1 (5 bases). The CDR3 runs to 13 residues. Germline assignment: CDR1 MNHNY and CDR2 SVGAGI (reference sequence). DNA of the CDR3: TGTGCCAGCAATTACCCGGGGGTTTATGAAGCTTTCTTT. Its protein is CASNYPGVYEAFF.

The V and J genes are TRBV5-1 and TRBJ2-1; 13 bases align to TRBD2. Trimming at V came to 5 bases and at J to 5 bases, leaving 13 bases not matched to a gene. Per germline, CDR1 SGHRS and CDR2 YFSETQ. The CDR3 has 18 residues. CDR3 region: CASSSIGLAGAVNNEQFF. For the CDR3, the DNA is TGCGCCAGCAGTTCTATCGGACTAGCGGGAGCGGTGAACAATGAGCAGTTCTTC. The complete variable domain, with remaining parts taken from reference TRBV5-1 and TRBJ2-1, reads KAGVTQTPRYLIKTRGQQVTLSCSPISGHRSVSWYQQTPGQGLQFLFEYFSETQRNKGNFPGRFSGRQFSNSRSEMNVSTLELGDSALYLCASSSIGLAGAVNNEQFFGPGTRLTVL.

V is TRBV2 and J is TRBJ2-3, with D possibly matching TRBD1 (6 bases). The V gene lost 6 bases and the J gene lost 2 bases, with 9 bases spanning the gap. The CDR3 extends over 13 amino acids. Germline lookup yields CDR1 SNHLY and CDR2 FYNNEI. CDR3: CASRYRVTDTQYF. In DNA form, the CDR3 reads TGTGCCAGCAGGTACAGGGTCACAGATACGCAGTATTTT. Together with reference TRBV2 and TRBJ2-3, the CDR3 gives the full variable domain: EPEVTQTPSHQVTQMGQEVILRCVPISNHLYFYWYRQILGQKVEFLVSFYNNEISEKSEIFDDQFSVERPDGSNFTLKIRSTKLEDSAMYFCASRYRVTDTQYFGPGTRLTVL.

With regard to this clonotype: A much more abundant neighbour one base away suggests this may be a read error. The CDR3 reads CASSLVGTRVGNTIYF. In DNA form, the CDR3 reads TGTGCCAGCAGCTTGGTTGGGACACGGGTAGGAAACACCATATATTTT. V usage is TRBV5-4 and J usage is TRBJ1-3, with D tentatively TRBD1 (6 bases). The CDR3 extends over 16 amino acids. V shed 0 bases and J shed 4 bases, with 14 bases lying between them. Germline CDR1 is SGHNT and CDR2 is YYREEE (reference sequence).

This clonotype was counted between two and nine times. V is TRBV5-1 and J is TRBJ1-4; tentative D call: TRBD1 (5 bases). Germline CDR1 is SGHRS and CDR2 is YFSETQ. The CDR3 loop spans 14 amino acids. Trimming pared 0 bases from V and 8 bases from J, leaving 11 bases between. Here the CDR3 reads CASSLVQGGEKLFF. CDR3 sequence (DNA): TGCGCCAGCAGCTTGGTGCAGGGTGGGGAAAAACTGTTTTTT.

Details on this clonotype: This may come from a read error, since a much larger clone is one base off. Likely a read error: the CDR3 ends without its conserved phenylalanine or tryptophan. The chain carries TRBV12-3 or TRBV12-4 and TRBJ1-2; 8 bases align to TRBD1. The CDR3 runs 14 residues. V trimming: 3 bases; J trimming: 4 bases; junction bases outside the gene matches: 4. The CDR3 protein is CASSFDRGGYGYTI. CDR3 coding DNA: TGTGCCAGCAGTTTTGACAGGGGAGGCTATGGCTACACCATC.

The table lists this clonotype with many counts. The gene calls are TRBV6-2 or TRBV6-3 and TRBJ1-5; D may be TRBD1 (5 bases). CDR1 and CDR2 (germline): MNHEY, SVGEGT. This CDR3 region has 12 residues. V was cut by 7 bases and J by 10 bases, with 14 bases left in between. The CDR3 region is CASTSAGLPQHF. CDR3 in DNA: TGTGCCAGCACATCCGCGGGGCTTCCCCAGCATTTT.

The chain has TRBV10-2 and TRBJ2-2; 13 nucleotides agree with TRBD2. This CDR3 comprises 14 residues. Germline CDR1 WSHSY, CDR2 SAAADI. The V and J ends lost 9 bases and 5 bases, in that order; junction bases with no gene match: 3. The CDR3 DNA follows: TGCGCCAGTAGGGGACTAGCGGGAACCGGGGAGCTGTTTTTT. Its protein product is CASRGLAGTGELFF.

This clonotype came up many times. The J gene is TRBJ2-1, the V gene TRBV29-1; the match to TRBD2 covers 13 bases. Germline V gene lookup returns CDR1 SQVTM and CDR2 ANQGSEA. Trimming removed 4 bases from V and 6 bases from J; junction bases left unmatched: 6. This CDR3 has 15 amino acids. The CDR3 protein is CSVVLAGGPGNEQFF. As DNA, the CDR3 is TGCAGCGTTGTACTAGCGGGAGGGCCAGGCAATGAGCAGTTCTTC.

This chain connects TRBV28 to TRBJ1-6, with D tentatively TRBD1 (5 bases). The germline V gene encodes CDR1 MDHEN and CDR2 SYDVKM. The CDR3 is made up of 14 amino acids. V lost 6 bases and J lost 9, with 15 bases in between. CDR3 amino acids: CASRPGRGVSPLHF. CDR3 coding DNA: TGTGCCAGCAGACCGGGACGGGGGGTTTCACCCCTCCACTTT.

There are many counts of this clonotype. The V call is TRBV4-2, the J call TRBJ2-3; the D is unclear. Germline V gives CDR1 LGHNA, CDR2 YNFKEQ. The CDR3 length is 15 residues. Trimming removed 0 bases at V and 4 bases at J, with 11 bases between. CDR3 sequence: CASSQDHTVSDTQYF. Written as DNA, the CDR3 is TGTGCCAGCAGCCAAGATCACACAGTGTCAGATACGCAGTATTTT.

In regard to this clonotype: A read error may be the cause here, since a much bigger clone is one base away. The chain links TRBV6-1 to TRBJ2-2; D perhaps matches TRBD1 (5 bases). Germline CDR1 reads MNHNS; CDR2 reads SASEGT. The length of the CDR3 is 15 residues. CDR3 sequence (DNA): TGTGCCAACAGTGTGGACAAAACGAACACCGGGGAGCTGTTTTTT. Protein: CANSVDKTNTGELFF.

Only a few counts were recorded for this clonotype. The chain carries TRBV6-1 and TRBJ1-6, with D tentatively TRBD1 (5 bases). The length of the CDR3 is 14 residues. The germline V gene encodes CDR1 MNHNS and CDR2 SASEGT. V was pared by 9 bases and J by 2 bases, with 11 bases between. DNA for the CDR3: TGTGCCAGTGCCCCGGGACCCTATAATTCACCCCTCCACTTT. Amino acids: CASAPGPYNSPLHF.

The chain recombines TRBV11-2 with TRBJ2-3, with TRBD2 matching over 10 bases. CDR3 size: 16 residues. The junction had 14 bases not matched to a gene; V was cut back by 4 bases and J by 10 bases. Germline V gene lookup returns CDR1 SGHAT and CDR2 FQNNGV. Written as DNA, the CDR3 is TGTGCCAGCAGCTCTCCTAGCGGGAGATTTCTAGACGCGCAGTATTTT. Amino acids: CASSSPSGRFLDAQYF.

Notes on this clonotype: A much larger clone lies a single base off, so this may be a read error. The V call is TRBV6-2 or TRBV6-3, the J call TRBJ2-1, with unresolved D. In germline, CDR1 is MNHEY, CDR2 SVGEGT. The CDR3 length is 14 residues. V gave up 4 bases and J gave up 8 bases, with 15 bases separating them. The CDR3 reads CASSSRLATHEQFF. CDR3 in DNA: TGTGCCAGCAGTTCACGGCTGGCCACGCATGAGCAGTTCTTC.

Details on this clonotype: A clone one base away is much larger, so this may be a read error. The V call is TRBV6-2 or TRBV6-3, the J call TRBJ2-5, with D uncertain. The germline V gene encodes CDR1 MNHEY and CDR2 SVGEGT. With 4 bases removed from V and 7 bases from J, the gap between germline ends came to 7 bases. The CDR3 runs to 11 residues. The CDR3 is CASSFSGTQYF. DNA of the CDR3: TGTGCCAGCAGTTTCTCGGGGACCCAGTACTTC.

Concerning this clonotype: This sequence may be a read error, since a much larger clone differs from it by one base. V and J are TRBV12-3 or TRBV12-4 and TRBJ2-2; TRBD2 agrees at 7 bases. This CDR3 has 16 amino acids. CDR3 DNA: TGTGCCAGCAGCGGCTCTGGACTAGTGGTCACCGGGGGGCTGTTTTTT. Its protein is CASSGSGLVVTGGLFF.

On this clonotype itself: It may be a read error: a sequence one base away is much more abundant. The rearrangement uses TRBV6-5 and TRBJ2-7; 9 bases are shared with TRBD1. The ends lost 7 bases at V and 2 bases at J; junction bases unmatched: 9. This CDR3 spans 15 amino acids. Germline V gene lookup returns CDR1 MNHEY and CDR2 SVGAGI. The CDR3 is CASTVGGTGPYEQYF. The DNA of the CDR3 is TGTGCCAGCACGGTAGGAGGGACAGGGCCCTACGAGCAGTACTTC.

The rearrangement links TRBV5-8 to TRBJ1-1; TRBD1 is a possible D gene (5 bases). The germline V and J ends were trimmed by 2 bases and 4 bases, with 9 bases remaining between them. The CDR3 runs 13 residues. Germline V gene lookup returns CDR1 SGHTS and CDR2 YDEGEE. The CDR3 here is CASSFARGTEAFF. The CDR3 coding sequence is TGTGCCAGCAGCTTTGCAAGGGGCACTGAAGCTTTCTTT.